This T cell receptor (beta chain) was profiled in a study of blood T cells in healthy people across ages. Overall study findings and caveats: Naive T cell percentage showed a strong correlation with the diversity of TCR beta. More naive CD4+ cells and higher diversity marked long-lived donors relative to aged donors.

Roughly 10 milliliters of peripheral blood were drawn from each donor. Sample-barcoded 5' priming and a J-beta primer mix drove a second PCR of roughly 6 to 12 cycles. TCRdb re-called the 5' RACE reads with MiXCR, one entry per CDR3 protein. This table has hundreds of thousands of distinct CDR3 sequences, over 45% appearing once. CDR1 is MNHEY, CDR2 SVGAGI, per germline. The CDR3 consists of 14 residues. As concerns this clonotype: What it binds is not known. At one end the junction does not follow the germline gene, possibly because of a read error.

Sequencing was performed on blood. This clonotype was obtained from a man in his thirties or forties in good health. The chain joins TRBV6-5 to TRBJ2-1; D possibly matches TRBD1 or TRBD2 (5 bases each). The J call is uncertain, as TRBJ2-7 better fits the DNA end. In nucleotides, the CDR3 is TGTGCCGGCAGTTACGCATTTAGGGGAGATGAGCAGTACTTC. Residues: CAGSYAFRGDEQYF.